This TCR beta chain was captured in a study of Ad26.COV2.S vaccination and SARS-CoV-2 variants (dated by TCRdb to 2020 to 2023). About the investigation overall: Donors in the vaccine arm were drawn from COV1001, a multicentre, randomized, double-blind, placebo-controlled phase I-IIa trial testing Ad26.COV2.S in healthy adults. Trial participants were randomized into five groups of five, in which low-dose or high-dose Ad26.COV2.S was given once or twice, or placebo was given on both occasions. Sequencing of the TCRbeta repertoire served to evaluate the specificity and breadth of SARS-CoV-2-reactive T cell receptors following Ad26.COV2.S vaccination. The TCR-sequenced set comprised approximately 30 samples: around 20 Ad26.COV2.S vaccine recipients, 5 placebo recipients and 8 SARS-CoV-2 convalescent individuals. Investigators did not know the trial group allocation while performing experiments and assessing outcomes. Ad26.COV2.S was administered intramuscularly at a dose of 5x10^10 or 1x10^11 viral particles, either as one shot or as two shots given 56 days apart. Summary of the overall study and its limitations: The authors noted that total T cell responses may have been underestimated by the TCR breadth and depth analyses. After vaccination, spike-specific CD8+ and CD4+ T cell responses were reported to show substantial breadth. Vaccine and placebo recipients had comparable non-spike TCR breadth, which fits with the vaccine containing only spike. The study was not powered to compare responses between vaccine doses or regimens. Ad26.COV2.S recipients had higher spike-specific TCR breadth than placebo recipients (P = 0.0014).

Points on this clone: What this receptor recognizes is not known. Base qualities are not at hand, and no much larger clone is one base apart.

The treatment or condition tag for this specimen amounts to: 15 to 20 received Ad26.COV2.S at low or high dose, single or two shots; a few received placebo; per-sample allocation not given. For vaccine and placebo recipients, the sequenced repertoires came from samples collected on day 63 after the first injection. Between 29 July and 7 August 2020, Cohort 1b enrolled 25 adults aged 18-55 years at one site in Boston, USA. Ad26.COV2.S was a replication-incompetent adenovirus type 26 vector expressing a prefusion-stabilized SARS-CoV-2 spike protein from the original Wuhan strain. The immunoSEQ Assay was the method used to sequence TCRbeta CDR3 regions. After extraction, genomic DNA underwent amplification by bias-controlled multiplex PCR, followed by high-throughput sequencing. As for how the authors treated the data: To quantify the absolute abundance of each unique TCRbeta CDR3 region, sequences were collapsed and filtered. T cell fraction was estimated by normalizing TCRbeta template counts to usable DNA, which was measured by amplifying reference genes present in all nucleated cells. Repertoire TCRs were annotated as SARS-CoV-2-specific by exact matching of V gene, CDR3 amino acid sequence and J gene to a known reactive TCR set. The reference SARS-CoV-2 TCR set came from MIRA and was filtered for enrichment in COVID-19-positive ImmuneCODE repertoires, removing public or cross-reactive TCRs. Drawing on the MIRA antigens, annotated TCRs were analysed further at the level of specific ORF or position within ORF. Breadth was defined as annotated unique rearrangements over total unique productive rearrangements; depth was the summed frequency of those rearrangements. Two-sided Wilcoxon rank-sum tests were used to compare TCR breadth between groups. Imported from immuneACCESS, the table was reduced by TCRdb to in-frame sequences with V and J called. These copies leave out some clones; in studies compared against another copy, an unresolved V gene accounts for under half, and the cause of the remainder is not known. For V, J and clone size, that table is used; D and trimming come from the DNA. Present in this sample are 380,000 or so clones, roughly 90% of which were seen just once. The ten largest clonotypes hold 6.4% of the sample.

Compared with germline, V lacks 3 bases and J lacks 4 bases; bases without a gene match: 8. Measured from the cysteine to the phenylalanine, the CDR3 is 15 residues long. Only the CDR3 DNA is retained, 45 bases long and in frame from the first base. From a lookup of the germline V gene, CDR1 and CDR2 are SGHRS and YFSETQ. This TCR came from a person between 18 and 59 years old who received the Ad26.COV2.S COVID-19 vaccine or a placebo. The chain links TRBV5-1 with TRBJ2-7; 9 middle bases align to TRBD1. The starting material was peripheral blood, obtained in a trial of Ad26.COV2.S vaccine versus placebo. The DNA sequence is TGCGCCAGCAGCTCCCCGGGACAGGGCCATTACGAGCAGTACTTC. The resulting protein is CASSSPGQGHYEQYF.